This passage covers 22 T cell receptor beta chains from one sample sequenced in a study of blood T cell repertoires in COVID-19. Sequencing was performed with immunoSEQ multiplex PCR; in TCRdb, only in-frame clones are kept and a portion is missing. The data show about 240,000 clones, 80% to 85% seen once. The sample taken for sequencing was peripheral blood. Receptors originate from a woman younger than 30 with acute or convalescent COVID-19.

The genes are TRBV7-2 and TRBJ1-5; 8 bases map to TRBD1. Germline assignment: CDR1 SGHTA and CDR2 FQGNSA. With V trimmed by 5 bases and J by 2 bases, 2 bases remained unmatched. The CDR3 consists of 14 residues. The CDR3 sequence: CASSQGQGNQPQHF. The CDR3 DNA reads as TGTGCCAGCAGCCAGGGACAGGGCAATCAGCCCCAGCATTTT.

This clone was recorded once. The J gene is TRBJ1-3, the V gene TRBV27; D is perhaps TRBD1 (6 bases). Trimming left V 0 bases short and J 1 base short, with 7 bases between. The CDR3 consists of 15 residues. Germline V gene lookup returns CDR1 MNHEY and CDR2 SMNVEV (reference sequence). The CDR3: CASSLSRGSGNTIYF. The CDR3 DNA follows: TGTGCCAGCAGTTTATCGAGGGGGTCTGGAAACACCATATATTTT.

The CDR3 DNA sequence: TGTGCCAGCAGTTTGCGGGACAGGGCGGCGGTGCCCCAGCATTTT. Translation: CASSLRDRAAVPQHF. The chain has TRBV28 and TRBJ1-5, with 9 bases lining up with TRBD1. The CDR3 loop spans 15 amino acids. The ends lost 3 bases at V and 9 bases at J; junction bases unmatched: 9. Germline lookup yields CDR1 MDHEN and CDR2 SYDVKM.

The CDR3 region is CASSSVTSTYEQYF. The CDR3 DNA reads as TGTGCCAGCAGCTCGGTGACATCGACCTACGAGCAGTACTTC. V usage is TRBV5-6 and J usage is TRBJ2-7; D gene ambiguous. With 3 bases removed from V and 2 bases from J, the gap between germline ends came to 12 bases. CDR3 length: 14 amino acids. Germline-derived CDR1 and CDR2 are SGHDT and YYEEEE.

The genes are TRBV19 and TRBJ2-7, with 8 nucleotides matching TRBD1. The germline gives CDR1 LNHDA, CDR2 SQIVND (reference sequence). The CDR3 extends over 15 amino acids. V gave up 3 bases and J gave up 4 bases; unmatched junction bases: 8. The CDR3 nucleotides read TGTGCCAGTAGTATGGGCGGACAGGGAGGATACGAGCAGTACTTC. Translation: CASSMGGQGGYEQYF.

The rearrangement links TRBV4-2 to TRBJ1-1; a weak D match, TRBD1 (6 bases). Germline CDR1 reads LGHNA; CDR2 reads YNFKEQ. Trimming cost V 3 bases and J 7 bases, with 15 bases left between them. There are 14 residues in the CDR3. The CDR3 sequence is CASSHEQGIFEAFF. The CDR3 coding sequence is TGTGCCAGCAGCCACGAACAGGGCATATTTGAAGCTTTCTTT.

In this sample, this clone turned up a few times. The chain recombines TRBV6-2 or TRBV6-3 with TRBJ2-7; 9 bases agree with TRBD1. V trimming: 4 bases; J trimming: 6 bases; junction bases outside the gene matches: 4. The CDR3 has 13 amino acids. Germline assignment: CDR1 MNHEY and CDR2 SVGEGT. The CDR3 bases are TGTGCCAGCAGTTTGGGACAGGGTGTCGAGCAGTACTTC. This encodes CASSLGQGVEQYF.

This clone occurred a few times. The chain has TRBV9 and TRBJ1-2, with no clear D. Germline assignment: CDR1 SGDLS and CDR2 YYNGEE. The CDR3 covers 17 residues. Trimming left V 2 bases short and J 6 bases short, with 23 bases between. The CDR3 coding sequence is TGTGCCAGCAGCGTCAATTTAGGGAGGAATCAAGTAGATGGCTACACCTTC. Protein: CASSVNLGRNQVDGYTF.

This clone was seen only a few times. This sequence joins TRBV6-2 or TRBV6-3 and TRBJ2-2; 7 positions match TRBD2. V gave up 4 bases and J gave up 7 bases; unmatched junction bases: 0. Germline assignment: CDR1 MNHEY and CDR2 SVGEGT. The CDR3 loop spans 12 amino acids. As DNA, the CDR3 is TGTGCCAGCAGTTGGGGGGGCGGGGAGCTGTTTTTT. This sequence encodes CASSWGGGELFF.

The gene calls are TRBV6-5 and TRBJ2-4; D gene ambiguous. CDR1 MNHEY and CDR2 SVGAGI come from the germline V gene. This CDR3 spans 14 amino acids. V was clipped by 4 bases and J by 0 bases, with 7 bases between them. The CDR3, as DNA: TGTGCCAGCAGTTCCGCGTTAGCCAAAAACATTCAGTACTTC. The encoded protein is CASSSALAKNIQYF.

This chain links TRBV9 with TRBJ2-2, with D uncertain. The ends were cut back, 0 bases at V and 1 base at J, with 4 bases in the middle. This CDR3 comprises 14 residues. Germline V gene data show CDR1 as SGDLS and CDR2 as YYNGEE. As DNA, the CDR3 is TGTGCCAGCAGCGTAGGTAGGAACACCGGGGAGCTGTTTTTT. It translates to CASSVGRNTGELFF.

This chain links TRBV10-2 with TRBJ2-5; TRBD2 agrees at 14 bases. CDR3 length: 16 residues. Looked up from germline, CDR1 is WSHSY and CDR2 is SAAADI. Unmatched junction bases numbered 6, after V lost 5 bases and J lost 4 bases. CDR3 sequence: CASSKGLAGVGETQYF. The CDR3 coding sequence is TGCGCCAGCAGTAAGGGACTAGCGGGAGTAGGAGAGACCCAGTACTTC.

The genes are TRBV5-1 and TRBJ1-1; a possible D gene is TRBD1 (5 bases). CDR3 length: 17 amino acids. V gave up 3 bases and J gave up 2 bases, with 20 bases separating them. Germline V CDR1 and CDR2: SGHRS, YFSETQ. The CDR3 bases are TGCGCCAGCAGCTGGCGTCCACAGGACCTCGGAAACACTGAAGCTTTCTTT. Translating gives CASSWRPQDLGNTEAFF.

The chain is built from TRBV21-1 and TRBJ2-7; the table assigns TRBD1, which was not confirmed against the DNA. TRBV21-1 has pseudogene status. The CDR3 covers 16 residues. CDR3 sequence reads: CASSKEFWTGTYEQYF. Here the CDR3 DNA reads TGTGCCAGCAGCAAGGAATTCTGGACAGGCACCTACGAGCAGTACTTC.

CDR3 DNA sequence: TGTGCCAGCCGGCCCCCAAGAAGGGGTTTTAGCACAGATACGCAGTATTTT. This encodes CASRPPRRGFSTDTQYF. The J gene is TRBJ2-3, the V gene TRBV28; TRBD1 might be the D (5 bases). CDR3 length: 17 residues. Trimming shortened V by 8 bases and J by 0 bases, and 21 bases separated the two germline ends. Germline V lookup: CDR1 MDHEN, CDR2 SYDVKM.

The chain uses TRBV3-1 (or the pseudogene TRBV3-2) and TRBJ2-5; 9 bases map to TRBD2. The CDR3 totals 14 residues. J was trimmed by 4 bases and V by 8 bases; bases with no gene match: 8. Germline assignment: CDR1 LGHDT and CDR2 YNNKEL (reference sequence). The CDR3 sequence: CASHPSGRRETQYF. CDR3 DNA: TGTGCCAGCCATCCAAGCGGGAGGCGAGAGACCCAGTACTTC.

This clone has a handful of counts. The chain carries TRBV6-2 or TRBV6-3 and TRBJ1-5; 10 bases map to TRBD1. This CDR3 is built from 16 residues. Per germline, CDR1 MNHEY and CDR2 SVGEGT. Trimming at V came to 5 bases and at J to 5 bases, leaving 9 bases not matched to a gene. In DNA form, the CDR3 reads TGTGCCAGCAGTCGAGCGACAGGGGGCTTTCATCAGCCCCAGCATTTT. This encodes CASSRATGGFHQPQHF.

V usage is TRBV6-2 or TRBV6-3 and J usage is TRBJ2-5, with 9 bases identical to TRBD2. The ends lost 2 bases at V and 2 bases at J; junction bases unmatched: 18. Germline V lookup: CDR1 MNHEY, CDR2 SVGEGT. The CDR3 is 20 residues long. The CDR3 region is CASSYDRSRSGTSFQETQYF. CDR3 DNA sequence: TGTGCCAGCAGTTACGATCGATCGAGGTCCGGGACTAGCTTTCAAGAGACCCAGTACTTC.

J is TRBJ2-3 and V is TRBV19; 8 bases match TRBD1. Germline lookup yields CDR1 LNHDA and CDR2 SQIVND (reference sequence). Trimming at V came to 7 bases and at J to 6 bases, leaving 6 bases not matched to a gene. The CDR3 length is 13 residues. The CDR3 sequence is CASTQGAADTQYF. In nucleotides, the CDR3 is TGTGCCAGTACGCAGGGGGCGGCGGATACGCAGTATTTT.

The chain has TRBV30 and TRBJ2-3, with TRBD1 matching 8 bases. Unmatched junction bases numbered 10, after V lost 5 bases and J lost 0 bases. CDR3 length equals 16 residues. From germline, CDR1 is GTSNPN and CDR2 SVGIG (reference sequence). For the CDR3, the DNA is TGTGCCTGGGCCAGGGGGCTAGCGCCCAGCACAGATACGCAGTATTTT. Translating gives CAWARGLAPSTDTQYF.

The rearrangement uses TRBV7-9 and TRBJ2-1, with 13 bases fitting TRBD2. Germline V gives CDR1 SEHNR, CDR2 FQNEAQ (reference sequence). This CDR3 contains 19 residues. V shed 1 base and J 8 bases; nucleotides not matched to a gene: 14. The CDR3 loop is CASSLVRATSGRFGDEQFF. The CDR3, as DNA: TGTGCCAGCAGCTTAGTCAGGGCGACTAGCGGGAGGTTTGGGGATGAGCAGTTCTTC.

The chain joins TRBV6-2 or TRBV6-3 to TRBJ2-3, with 9 positions matching TRBD2. The CDR3 is 15 residues long. The germline CDR1 and CDR2 sequences are MNHEY and SVGEGT. The J segment lost 2 bases and the V segment lost 6 bases, leaving 6 bases of the junction unmatched. For the CDR3, the DNA is TGTGCCAGCAGCTCGGGACTAGCTGACACAGATACGCAGTATTTT. Translating it yields CASSSGLADTDTQYF.